These T cell receptor beta chains were read from a single sample in a study of siplizumab effects on memory and regulatory T cells. Clones were read by immunoSEQ multiplex PCR, and TCRdb kept only the in-frame ones, dropping some. The sample yields approximately 60,000 clones, about 80% seen once. The sample comprised memory CD4+ T cells sorted from blood. The source of these receptors is a human donor in good health. Each CDR3 is given with its conserved first and last residue. The D gene is left open where the match is weak. Clone size is stated in some rows and not others, as once, few, many or a class when expanded.

V,D,J,size,DNA,CDR3
TRBV6-6,TRBD2,TRBJ2-1,-,TGTGCCAGCAGGCACCGTGGGCGGGGGGGGAATGAGCAGTTCTTC,CASRHRGRGGNEQFF
TRBV4-1,-,TRBJ2-3,-,TGCGCCAGCAGCCAAGGAGTAATCTTCGAGGACGACACAGATACGCAGTATTTT,CASSQGVIFEDDTDTQYF
TRBV15,-,TRBJ2-5,-,TGTGCCGCCGGGGGGCGGGGGACCCAGTACTTC,CAAGGRGTQYF
TRBV6-6,TRBD1,TRBJ1-2,-,TGTGCCAGCAGTCCCCGGGGACAGGATGGCTACACCTTC,CASSPRGQDGYTF
TRBV29-1,-,TRBJ1-6,once,TGCAGCGTTGATGGGCAAGCGCCAGGGAATTCACCCCTCCACTTT,CSVDGQAPGNSPLHF
TRBV7-3,-,TRBJ2-1,-,TGTGCCAGCAGCTCCATGGGCGGGGGCTTACTCAATGAGCAGTTCTTC,CASSSMGGGLLNEQFF
TRBV28,-,TRBJ1-2,-,TGTGCCAGCAGTACAGCCCGATCCAATGGCTACACCTTC,CASSTARSNGYTF
TRBV9,-,TRBJ1-1,-,TGTGCCAGCAGCGTAGAAGTTAACACTGAAGCTTTCTTT,CASSVEVNTEAFF
TRBV9,-,TRBJ2-3,-,TGTGCCAGCAGCCCCGTCGCCACAGATACGCAGTATTTT,CASSPVATDTQYF
TRBV5-1,-,TRBJ2-7,-,TGCGCCAGCCAGACAGAGTCCTACGAGCAGTACTTC,CASQTESYEQYF
TRBV10-1,-,TRBJ2-2,-,TGCGCCAGCAGGGACAGAAACACCGGGGAGCTGTTTTTT,CASRDRNTGELFF
TRBV5-1,-,TRBJ1-1,-,TGCGCCAGCAGCCCCCTAAGAACCTCGGGGTACACTGAAGCTTTCTTT,CASSPLRTSGYTEAFF
TRBV2,-,TRBJ1-2,few,TGTGCCAGCAGTGAAATAGGGGCAGACGCTGGCTACACCTTC,CASSEIGADAGYTF
TRBV11-2,-,TRBJ2-7,-,TGTGCCAGCAGCCTCGAAGAAGGCCTCTCCTACGAGCAGTACTTC,CASSLEEGLSYEQYF
TRBV7-9,TRBD2,TRBJ2-3,-,TGTGCCAGCAGCTTAGCGCTAGCGGGGGGCCCAGATACGCAGTATTTT,CASSLALAGGPDTQYF
TRBV6-6,TRBD1,TRBJ1-1,-,TGTGCCAGCAGTCCCGACAGGGGTTGGACGGACACTGAAGCTTTCTTT,CASSPDRGWTDTEAFF
TRBV7-9,-,TRBJ1-1,few,TGTGCCAGCAGCTCTACGGAGGGCACTGAAGCTTTCTTT,CASSSTEGTEAFF